This T cell receptor beta chain is drawn from a study of radiotherapy plus CTLA-4 blockade in lung cancer. The CDR3 is 14 residues long. V shed 5 bases, J shed 9 bases, and the junction held 9 bases outside the gene matches. Germline lookup yields CDR1 MRHNA and CDR2 SNTAGT. Profiling relied on immunoSEQ multiplex PCR, and the TCRdb table lists in-frame clones only, not all of them. Of about 36,000 clones in the sample, 72% are singletons; the top ten hold around 9.9%. This chain connects TRBV6-4 to TRBJ1-1, with 10 bases lining up with TRBD1. Sequencing was performed on peripheral blood, taken from a patient treated with radiotherapy plus ipilimumab. The receptor was derived from a human donor with non-small cell lung cancer who had stable disease on radiotherapy plus ipilimumab. This CDR3 reads CASSSGQGGSQAFF. DNA for the CDR3: TGTGCCAGCAGTAGCGGACAGGGGGGGTCTCAAGCTTTCTTT.